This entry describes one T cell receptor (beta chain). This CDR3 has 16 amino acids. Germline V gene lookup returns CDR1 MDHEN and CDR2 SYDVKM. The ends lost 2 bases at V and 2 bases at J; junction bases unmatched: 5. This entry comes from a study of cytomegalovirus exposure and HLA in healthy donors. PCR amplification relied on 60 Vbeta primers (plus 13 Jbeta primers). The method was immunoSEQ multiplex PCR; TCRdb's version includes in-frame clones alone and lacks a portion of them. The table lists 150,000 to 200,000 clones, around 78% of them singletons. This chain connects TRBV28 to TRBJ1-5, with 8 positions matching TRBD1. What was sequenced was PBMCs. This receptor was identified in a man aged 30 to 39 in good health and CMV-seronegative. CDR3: CASSLPGQGGNQPQHF. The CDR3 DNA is TGTGCCAGCAGTTTACCCGGACAGGGTGGCAATCAGCCCCAGCATTTT.